The 11 T cell receptor beta chains listed next were all sequenced from one sample in a study of blood T cells in healthy people across ages (dated by TCRdb to the mid-2010s). Library generation was performed with 5' RACE. Sequencing took place on an Illumina HiSeq 2500. A second about 7 to 11 cycle PCR used a sample-barcoded 5' primer and a J-beta primer mix. Using fastp trimming at Q25 and MiXCR clonotype assembly, TCRdb reanalyzed the public sequencing data and kept in-frame beta chains. Each record represents a unique CDR3 protein, reported with the most common genes and DNA among its rows. This sample gives 550,000 to 700,000 distinct CDR3 sequences in total; 27% of them show up just once. The ten largest account for approximately 18% of the sample. The source material was blood. These TCRs come from a woman in her 70s in good health.

There are a few counts of this clonotype. The V and J genes are TRBV20-1 and TRBJ2-5; possible D gene TRBD2, 6 bases. The V and J ends lost 4 bases and 10 bases respectively, with 22 bases between them. This CDR3 spans 14 amino acids. The germline CDR1 and CDR2 sequences are DFQATT and SNEGSKA (reference sequence). The CDR3 sequence: CSAKLTESSARQYF. CDR3 DNA sequence: TGCAGTGCTAAGCTCACCGAGTCTAGCGCGCGCCAGTACTTC.

The chain combines TRBV20-1 with TRBJ2-5; TRBD2 aligns across 9 bases. Germline assignment: CDR1 DFQATT and CDR2 SNEGSKA (reference sequence). The CDR3 extends over 14 amino acids. J lost 0 bases, V lost 6 bases, and 5 bases had no gene match. The CDR3 is CSAPASGDQETQYF. In DNA form, the CDR3 reads TGCAGTGCCCCAGCTAGCGGGGACCAAGAGACCCAGTACTTC.

The gene calls are TRBV7-9 and TRBJ2-7; 12 positions match TRBD1. The length of the CDR3 is 15 residues. The trim removed 2 bases at V and 5 bases at J, leaving 4 bases unmatched. Germline CDR1 reads SEHNR; CDR2 reads FQNEAQ (reference sequence). The CDR3 coding sequence is TGTGCCAGCAGCTTAAAGGGACAGGGGGCCCACGAGCAGTACTTC. As protein: CASSLKGQGAHEQYF.

This clonotype was picked up a small number of times. The V call is TRBV10-3, the J call TRBJ2-5, with 11 bases aligning to TRBD2. The last part of the DNA fits TRBJ2-7 better; the J call may be wrong. Germline values: CDR1 ENHRY, CDR2 SYGVKD. The CDR3 runs 15 residues. CDR3 DNA sequence: TGTGCCATCAGTGGACTAGCGGGGACAGCCTACGAGCAGTACTTC. Translation gives CAISGLAGTAYEQYF.

The gene calls are TRBV9 and TRBJ2-5; no clear D gene. The ends were cut back, 1 base at V and 7 bases at J, with 11 bases in the middle. The CDR3 length is 13 residues. Germline assignment: CDR1 SGDLS and CDR2 YYNGEE. CDR3 sequence: CASSVSNRGTQYF. CDR3 DNA sequence: TGTGCCAGCAGCGTATCCAATCGCGGGACCCAGTACTTC.

The chain carries TRBV29-1 and TRBJ2-3; TRBD2 might be the D (5 bases). The V and J ends lost 3 bases and 6 bases respectively, with 13 bases between them. Germline values: CDR1 SQVTM, CDR2 ANQGSEA. This CDR3 is built from 13 residues. The CDR3 reads CSVDVLPGDTQYF. CDR3 bases: TGCAGCGTTGACGTCCTCCCGGGGGATACGCAGTATTTT.

The V and J genes are TRBV7-2 and TRBJ1-1; TRBD1 aligns across 7 bases. Germline CDR1 SGHTA, CDR2 FQGNSA. V was pared by 5 bases and J by 3 bases, with 6 bases of the junction left unmatched. The CDR3 consists of 14 residues. For the CDR3, the DNA is TGTGCCAGCAGCCTCAGGGGGGCGGACACTGAAGCTTTCTTT. Translated: CASSLRGADTEAFF.

Only a few counts were recorded for this clonotype. The V and J genes are TRBV9 and TRBJ1-2; 11 bases fit TRBD1. Germline CDR1 reads SGDLS; CDR2 reads YYNGEE. V gave up 3 bases and J gave up 1 base; unmatched junction bases: 5. CDR3 length: 16 residues. The CDR3: CASSGTGGGGNYGYTF. In DNA, the CDR3 is TGTGCCAGCAGCGGGACAGGGGGCGGAGGTAACTATGGCTACACCTTC.

This sequence joins TRBV4-3 and TRBJ1-2; TRBD1 might be the D (5 bases). Germline CDR1 and CDR2: LGHNA and YSLEER. V was trimmed by 2 bases and J by 8 bases, leaving 12 bases between them. The CDR3 sequence is 13 residues long. The CDR3 DNA reads as TGCGCCAGCAGCCAACAGGGAGGTGGAGGCTACACCTTC. Protein sequence: CASSQQGGGGYTF.

This clonotype has more than one count but fewer than ten. A read error may account for a junction end that differs from germline. The chain employs TRBV5-1 and TRBJ1-1, with 8 bases identical to TRBD1. From germline, CDR1 is SGHRS and CDR2 YFSETQ. The CDR3 has 16 residues. CDR3 nucleotides: TGCGCCAGCAGATTGGGGGTCGACAGGGGACACACTGAAGCTTTCTTT. It encodes CASRLGVDRGHTEAFF.

The chain links TRBV19 to TRBJ2-5, with TRBD2 matching 8 bases. Gene TRBJ2-7 matches the end of the DNA better, so the J call may be wrong. This CDR3 spans 15 amino acids. Germline CDR1 LNHDA, CDR2 SQIVND (reference sequence). Written as DNA, the CDR3 is TGTGCCAGTAGTCCTGGGGTAGCGGGGTTCTACGAGCAGTACTTC. This codes for CASSPGVAGFYEQYF.